This is a list of T cell receptor beta chains from one sample in a study of regulatory dendritic cells for organ transplantation. Produced via immunoSEQ multiplex PCR; TCRdb's table is partial and in-frame only. This table holds 30,000 to 35,000 clones, 85% to 90% found once. Input material: naive CD4+ T cells from blood. All receptors derive from a human donor in good health. Each CDR3 is given without its conserved first and last residue. Only part of the rows carry a size: once, few, many, or a class if the clone is expanded.

ASSMTRGGYEQY,TRBJ2-7,TRBV19,-
AWIRGSDTQY,TRBJ2-3,TRBV30,once
ASSLGLAVYNEQF,TRBJ2-1,TRBV4-1,-
ATSRADGTYTDTQY,TRBJ2-3,TRBV15,once
ATVRQGETGELF,TRBJ2-2,TRBV19,-
ASSLAGGTDTQY,TRBJ2-3,TRBV6-5,-
ASSYGTANSGNTIY,TRBJ1-3,TRBV6-6,-
ASTGPGQGEGYT,TRBJ1-2,TRBV2,-
SVGRQGNYGYT,TRBJ1-2,TRBV29-1,-
ASSLGYSTNKETQY,TRBJ2-5,TRBV7-9,-
ASSLEVGEANTEAF,TRBJ1-1,TRBV13,-
ASELKWSLAKNIQY,TRBJ2-4,TRBV25-1,-
ASSQQSSYEQY,TRBJ2-7,TRBV4-3,-
AWTQGPGNTIY,TRBJ1-3,TRBV30,-
ASSDRDLNTEAF,TRBJ1-1,TRBV5-4,once
ASSQDSGSGNEQF,TRBJ2-1,TRBV4-2,-
ASSLTLLAGAGADTPLNTGELF,TRBJ2-2,TRBV7-3,-
ASSLDRGPYNEQF,TRBJ2-1,TRBV7-3,-
ASSLSIRNPGNTEAF,TRBJ1-1,TRBV27,-
ASSRTVYYGYT,TRBJ1-2,TRBV4-1,-
ASSQGEGLQETQY,TRBJ2-5,TRBV4-2,-
ASSFRTGSSGELF,TRBJ2-2,TRBV5-5,once
ASSQSDSRGYT,TRBJ1-2,TRBV18,-
ASSLVGDSSYEQY,TRBJ2-7,TRBV7-2,-
ASSLGAQTFSPLH,TRBJ1-6,TRBV5-1,-
ASSLVSGRRLTTGELF,TRBJ2-2,TRBV11-3,-
ASSQDISRGGDGYT,TRBJ1-2,TRBV4-1,-
ASSIRPQVNSPLH,TRBJ1-6,TRBV19,-
AWSVTSGMESDTQY,TRBJ2-3,TRBV30,-
ATSRGGGRGTDTQY,TRBJ2-3,TRBV15,-
ATSRDQTTVQETQY,TRBJ2-5,TRBV15,-
ASSKDPGPDTEAF,TRBJ1-1,TRBV21-1,-
ASSVGTGDTDTQY,TRBJ2-3,TRBV9,-
ASSDLGEYEQY,TRBJ2-7,TRBV11-2,-
ASSSRRADTGELF,TRBJ2-2,TRBV11-3,once
ASKGGAGLGTGELF,TRBJ2-2,TRBV30,-
ATYGGESYNEQF,TRBJ2-1,TRBV5-1,-
ASSQGGGRFTYEQY,TRBJ2-7,TRBV4-1,-
ASSPRLAGVVTKNIQY,TRBJ2-4,TRBV7-8,-
ASSSGTSDPRNEQF,TRBJ2-1,TRBV9,-
ASSLAAAGTDTQY,TRBJ2-3,TRBV5-1,-
ASREKQGGVGYT,TRBJ1-2,TRBV10-1,-